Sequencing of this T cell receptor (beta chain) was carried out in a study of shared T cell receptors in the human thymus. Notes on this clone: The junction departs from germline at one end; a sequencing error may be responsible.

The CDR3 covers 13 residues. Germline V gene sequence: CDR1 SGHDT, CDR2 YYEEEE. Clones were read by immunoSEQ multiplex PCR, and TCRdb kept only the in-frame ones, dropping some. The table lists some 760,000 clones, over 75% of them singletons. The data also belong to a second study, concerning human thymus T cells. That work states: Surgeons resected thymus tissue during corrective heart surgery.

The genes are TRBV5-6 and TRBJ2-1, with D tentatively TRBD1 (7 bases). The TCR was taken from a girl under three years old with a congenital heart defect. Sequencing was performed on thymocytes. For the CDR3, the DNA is TGTGCCAGCAGCGCAATTACCAACTGGAGGGGGCTCTTC. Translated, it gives CASSAITNWRGLF.